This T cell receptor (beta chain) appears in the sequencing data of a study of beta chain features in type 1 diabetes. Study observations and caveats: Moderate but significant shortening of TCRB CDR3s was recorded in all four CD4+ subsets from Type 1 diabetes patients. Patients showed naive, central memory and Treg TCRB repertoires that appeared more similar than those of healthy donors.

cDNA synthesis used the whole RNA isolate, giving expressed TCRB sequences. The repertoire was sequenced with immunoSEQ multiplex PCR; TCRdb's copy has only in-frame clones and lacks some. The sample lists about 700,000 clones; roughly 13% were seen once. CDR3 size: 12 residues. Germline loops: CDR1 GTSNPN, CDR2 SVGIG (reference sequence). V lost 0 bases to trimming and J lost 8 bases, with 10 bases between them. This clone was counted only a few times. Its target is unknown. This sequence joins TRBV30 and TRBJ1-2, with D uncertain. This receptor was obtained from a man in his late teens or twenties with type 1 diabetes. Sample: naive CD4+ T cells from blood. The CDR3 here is CAWSVPSSGYTF. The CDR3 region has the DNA TGTGCCTGGAGTGTTCCCTCTTCAGGCTACACCTTC.